These T cell receptor beta chains were read from a single sample in a study of identical twins. Each CDR3 protein gets one entry after TCRdb re-called the 5' RACE reads with MiXCR. The table has a few hundred thousand distinct CDR3 sequences, 18% seen once. Sequencing was done on a sample of naive T cells sorted from blood. The receptor set was obtained from a man aged 50 to 60 in good health. CDR3s include the opening cysteine and the closing phenylalanine or tryptophan. A D gene is named only where the DNA matches it firmly. Only some rows state a clone size, as once, few, many or a class for expanded clones.

>NA|TRBV29-1|14|TRBJ2-4|NA
CSAANRLAKNIQYF
TGCAGCGCCGCAAACCGGTTAGCCAAAAACATTCAGTACTTC
>TRBD2|TRBV20-1|16|TRBJ2-1|NA
CSARWTSGGFYNEQFF
TGCAGTGCTAGGTGGACTAGCGGGGGGTTCTACAATGAGCAGTTCTTC
>NA|TRBV25-1|16|TRBJ2-7|many
CASSELSLAGTYEQYF
TGTGCCAGCAGTGAATTAAGTCTTGCAGGAACCTACGAGCAGTACTTC
>NA|TRBV7-9|16|TRBJ2-2|few
CASSLYRGPLTGELFF
TGTGCCAGCAGCTTATATCGGGGGCCTCTCACCGGGGAGCTGTTTTTT
>NA|TRBV29-1|12|TRBJ1-1|few
CSAESVGTEAFF
TGCAGCGCCGAGTCTGTGGGGACTGAAGCTTTCTTT
>NA|TRBV27|14|TRBJ2-1|many
CASRPGTAYNEQFF
TGTGCCAGCAGACCCGGAACAGCTTACAATGAGCAGTTCTTC
>TRBD2|TRBV7-8|18|TRBJ2-7|NA
CASSSLLVLAGAIYEQYF
TGTGCCAGCAGCTCCCTCCTGGTCCTAGCGGGGGCGATCTACGAGCAGTACTTC
>TRBD2|TRBV7-8|15|TRBJ2-7|NA
CASSLSGKFSYEQYF
TGTGCCAGCAGCCTTAGCGGGAAGTTCTCCTACGAGCAGTACTTC
>TRBD2|TRBV6-1|17|TRBJ2-7|few
CASSEAKLGGNLYEQYF
TGTGCCAGCAGTGAAGCAAAGTTGGGAGGGAACCTCTACGAGCAGTACTTC
>TRBD1|TRBV12-3/TRBV12-4|16|TRBJ1-5|few
CASNRDRGYSNQPQHF
TGTGCCAGCAACCGGGACAGGGGCTATAGCAATCAGCCCCAGCATTTT
>NA|TRBV5-6|15|TRBJ2-7|NA
CASSSPRATAYEQYF
TGTGCCAGCAGCTCCCCAAGGGCCACAGCCTACGAGCAGTACTTC
>NA|TRBV11-1|21|TRBJ2-1|NA
CASSPPPGGRTMVVTYNEQFF
TGTGCCAGCAGCCCCCCCCCTGGGGGCAGAACCATGGTAGTGACCTACAATGAGCAGTTCTTC
>NA|TRBV5-1|14|TRBJ2-5|many
CASSLATGQETQYF
TGCGCCAGCAGCTTGGCGACAGGCCAAGAGACCCAGTACTTC
>TRBD1|TRBV7-9|14|TRBJ2-7|NA
CASSSDRDPPGQYF
TGTGCCAGCAGCTCGGACAGGGACCCTCCAGGGCAGTACTTC
>TRBD2|TRBV5-6|14|TRBJ2-3|NA
CASSLAGTTDTQYF
TGTGCCAGCAGCCTAGCGGGGACCACAGATACGCAGTATTTT
>TRBD1|TRBV7-6|14|TRBJ2-5|many
CASSWDRGLETQYF
TGTGCCAGCAGCTGGGACAGGGGTTTGGAGACCCAGTACTTC
>TRBD1|TRBV20-1|17|TRBJ2-6|many
CSARPGQTSSGANVLTF
TGCAGTGCTAGACCGGGACAGACGAGCTCTGGGGCCAACGTCCTGACTTTC
>TRBD1|TRBV7-9|16|TRBJ1-3|NA
CASSLPGTDSGNTIYF
TGTGCCAGCAGCTTACCTGGGACAGACTCTGGAAACACCATATATTTT
>TRBD2|TRBV5-6|14|TRBJ2-7|many
CASSLTSGRYEQYF
TGTGCCAGCAGCCTTACTAGCGGGAGGTACGAGCAGTACTTC
>NA|TRBV20-1|12|TRBJ2-1|many
CSATRSGNEQFF
TGCAGTGCGACCAGGAGCGGGAATGAGCAGTTCTTC
>TRBD1|TRBV20-1|16|TRBJ2-4|few
CSASLDRGHTKNIQYF
TGCAGTGCTAGCCTCGACAGGGGGCATACCAAAAACATTCAGTACTTC
>NA|TRBV7-2|14|TRBJ1-5|many
CASSQNSVASVQHF
TGTGCCAGCAGCCAAAATTCTGTGGCTTCAGTCCAGCATTTT
>NA|TRBV9|13|TRBJ1-1|NA
CASSVGGSTEAFF
TGTGCCAGCAGCGTAGGAGGGAGCACTGAAGCTTTCTTT
>NA|TRBV29-1|13|TRBJ1-3|NA
CSVKGYYGNTIYF
TGCAGCGTTAAGGGCTACTACGGAAACACCATATATTTT
>NA|TRBV6-5|17|TRBJ2-1|few
CASSYSPRDPPLNEQFF
TGTGCCAGCAGTTACTCACCCAGGGACCCCCCTCTCAATGAGCAGTTCTTC
>NA|TRBV7-7|15|TRBJ2-5|NA
CASSLGQGTQETQYF
TGTGCCAGCAGCTTAGGGCAGGGGACCCAAGAGACCCAGTACTTC
>TRBD2|TRBV6-1|17|TRBJ2-2|few
CASRSGTSGPNTGELFF
TGTGCCAGCAGATCAGGGACTAGCGGGCCGAACACCGGGGAGCTGTTTTTT
>TRBD1|TRBV4-1|21|TRBJ1-3|many
CASSQDGPRDRKLYSGNTIYF
TGCGCCAGCAGCCAAGATGGGCCCCGGGACAGAAAACTTTACTCTGGAAACACCATATATTTT
>NA|TRBV11-1|15|TRBJ1-2|NA
CASSPAVGQNYGYTF
TGTGCCAGCAGCCCCGCTGTCGGTCAAAACTATGGCTACACCTTC
>NA|TRBV10-2|12|TRBJ1-2|many
CASSGQNYGYTF
TGCGCCAGCAGTGGACAGAACTATGGCTACACCTTC
>TRBD1|TRBV7-6|15|TRBJ2-1|few
CASSRIGGANNEQFF
TGTGCCAGCAGCCGGATAGGGGGCGCGAACAATGAGCAGTTCTTC
>TRBD1|TRBV19|14|TRBJ2-5|NA
CASSQRTGLETQYF
TGTGCCAGTAGTCAACGGACAGGTTTGGAGACCCAGTACTTC
>TRBD1|TRBV7-2|15|TRBJ2-1|NA
CASNPGTGFPVEQFF
TGTGCCAGCAACCCCGGGACAGGGTTTCCTGTTGAGCAGTTCTTC
>NA|TRBV9|12|TRBJ2-2|NA
CASSETTGELFF
TGTGCCAGCAGCGAGACAACCGGGGAGCTGTTTTTT
>TRBD1|TRBV6-1|14|TRBJ2-4|NA
CATGGPIAKNIQYF
TGTGCCACAGGGGGTCCGATAGCCAAAAACATTCAGTACTTC
>NA|TRBV7-9|15|TRBJ1-1|NA
CASSFIRDREDEAFF
TGTGCCAGCAGCTTTATCCGAGACAGAGAGGATGAAGCTTTCTTT
>NA|TRBV5-1|13|TRBJ1-1|NA
CASSNGQRSEAFF
TGCGCCAGCAGCAACGGACAAAGATCTGAAGCTTTCTTT
>NA|TRBV5-5|16|TRBJ1-1|once
CASSLGPGTMNTEAFF
TGTGCCAGCAGCTTGGGGCCAGGGACCATGAACACTGAAGCTTTCTTT
>NA|TRBV12-3/TRBV12-4|15|TRBJ1-6|few
CASRTGNSYNSPLHF
TGTGCCAGCAGAACAGGGAATTCGTATAATTCACCCCTCCACTTT
>NA|TRBV25-1|13|TRBJ2-7|few
CASSAGSLYEQYF
TGTGCCAGCAGTGCAGGGTCACTCTACGAGCAGTACTTC
>NA|TRBV5-1|15|TRBJ2-2|many
CASSFDMGLTGELFF
TGCGCCAGCAGCTTCGACATGGGGCTCACCGGGGAGCTGTTTTTT
>TRBD2|TRBV4-2|17|TRBJ2-1|NA
CASSKPGLAGATFEQFF
TGTGCCAGCAGCAAACCGGGACTAGCGGGGGCCACTTTCGAGCAGTTCTTC
>TRBD2|TRBV20-1|12|TRBJ2-1|many
CSASGGGNEQFF
TGCAGTGCTAGTGGGGGGGGCAATGAGCAGTTCTTC
>TRBD1|TRBV18|16|TRBJ2-3|many
CASSPRQGAVTDTQYF
TGTGCCAGCTCACCAAGACAGGGGGCGGTCACAGATACGCAGTATTTT
>TRBD1|TRBV29-1|12|TRBJ1-4|NA
CSGRDSNEKLFF
TGCAGCGGCCGGGACAGCAATGAAAAACTGTTTTTT
>NA|TRBV12-3/TRBV12-4|17|TRBJ1-6|NA
CASSLRRVSGINSPLHF
TGTGCCAGCAGCTTGAGGAGGGTTTCAGGGATTAATTCACCCCTCCACTTT
>NA|TRBV15|15|TRBJ1-1|NA
CATSREGRVKGQAFF
TGTGCCACCAGCAGAGAGGGTAGGGTAAAAGGGCAAGCTTTCTTT
>NA|TRBV21-1|14|TRBJ1-1|NA
CASSKVGAGTEAFF
NA
>NA|TRBV10-3|12|TRBJ1-5|NA
CAISEGYQPQHF
TGTGCCATCAGTGAGGGGTATCAGCCCCAGCATTTT
>NA|TRBV4-2|18|TRBJ2-3|many
CASSQEFSTRAHTDTQYF
TGTGCCAGCAGCCAAGAGTTCTCTACTAGGGCCCACACAGATACGCAGTATTTT
>NA|TRBV20-1|14|TRBJ2-7|NA
CSARDVKGSYEQYF
TGCAGTGCTAGAGATGTGAAGGGTTCCTACGAGCAGTACTTC
>TRBD1|TRBV5-5|17|TRBJ2-7|once
CASSPQPGQAPLYEQYF
TGTGCCAGCAGCCCGCAACCGGGACAGGCCCCTTTATACGAGCAGTACTTC
>TRBD1|TRBV7-9|15|TRBJ2-2|few
CASSLTGGNTGELFF
TGTGCCAGCAGCTTGACAGGGGGCAACACCGGGGAGCTGTTTTTT